A selection of T cell receptor beta chains follows, all from one sample in a study of regulatory T cells in long-lasting Graves disease. TCRdb called the multiplex PCR reads again in MiXCR, with one record for every CDR3 protein. The sample has over 500,000 distinct CDR3 sequences, roughly 15% seen once; the top ten hold 12%. These data are also associated with another study on T cells in Graves' hyperthyroidism and ophthalmopathy.

Specimen: peripheral blood mononuclear cells (PBMCs), collected at new diagnosis, from a patient treated with antithyroid drugs. All receptors come from a man between 18 and 29 years old with Graves disease. The CDR3 runs from the conserved cysteine through the conserved F or W. The D gene is left open where the match is weak. The size field is filled for only some rows; it gives once, few, many or a size class.

j_call,d_call,v_call,clone_size,cdr3_aa,cdr3_nt
TRBJ2-7,-,TRBV3-1,many,CASSQRAYEQYF,TGTGCCAGCAGCCAAAGGGCTTACGAGCAGTACTTC
TRBJ1-3,TRBD1,TRBV5-4,-,CASSLEQGRGFSGNTIYF,TGTGCCAGCAGCTTGGAACAGGGGAGAGGATTCTCTGGAAACACCATATATTTT
TRBJ2-1,-,TRBV30,many,CAWSMGHPNNEQFF,TGTGCCTGGAGCATGGGACACCCGAACAATGAGCAGTTCTTC
TRBJ2-6,-,TRBV3-1,few,CASSQASFSGANVLTF,TGTGCCAGCAGCCAAGCTTCCTTCTCTGGGGCCAACGTCCTGACTTTC
TRBJ2-1,TRBD2,TRBV10-3,-,CAILSLAGGGNEQFF,TGTGCCATTCTTTCCCTAGCGGGAGGGGGCAATGAGCAGTTCTTC
TRBJ2-7,TRBD2,TRBV2,many,CASTDLAVSYEQYF,TGTGCCAGCACTGACCTAGCGGTATCCTACGAGCAGTACTTC
TRBJ1-4,-,TRBV14,few,CASSQDNRVNEKLFF,TGTGCCAGCAGCCAAGATAACAGAGTTAATGAAAAACTGTTTTTT
TRBJ2-1,TRBD2,TRBV2,many,CASTWTSGFSYNEQFF,TGTGCCAGCACGTGGACTAGCGGGTTTTCCTACAATGAGCAGTTCTTC
TRBJ2-7,TRBD2,TRBV29-1,many,CSVLTSGSYEQYF,TGCAGCGTTCTGACTAGCGGGAGCTACGAGCAGTACTTC
TRBJ2-5,TRBD1,TRBV30,many,CACAGGPDRAQYF,TGTGCCTGCGCAGGGGGCCCTGATCGGGCCCAGTACTTC
TRBJ2-1,-,TRBV12-3/TRBV12-4,few,CASSIRLALHNEQFF,TGTGCCAGCAGTATCCGTTTAGCCCTACACAATGAGCAGTTCTTC
TRBJ1-6,-,TRBV20-1,few,CSASQLSGWGRNSPLHF,TGCAGTGCTAGTCAGCTCTCGGGGTGGGGGCGGAATTCACCCCTCCACTTT
TRBJ2-1,TRBD2,TRBV6-2/TRBV6-3,many,CASSYYEGSGSSYNEQFF,TGTGCCAGCAGTTACTACGAGGGCAGCGGGAGTTCCTACAATGAGCAGTTCTTC
TRBJ1-1,-,TRBV10-2,-,CASSVLGTETEAFF,TGCGCCAGCAGTGTTCTAGGGACGGAAACTGAAGCTTTCTTT
TRBJ2-7,-,TRBV7-2,many,CASSTTTGPYEQYF,TGTGCCAGCAGCACAACTACAGGACCCTACGAGCAGTACTTC
TRBJ2-3,-,TRBV27,-,CASSLAADLSTDTQYF,TGTGCCAGCAGTTTAGCAGCGGACCTTAGCACAGATACGCAGTATTTT
TRBJ2-5,TRBD2,TRBV3-1,few,CASRLAGVQETQYF,TGTGCCAGCAGACTAGCGGGGGTCCAAGAGACCCAGTACTTC
TRBJ2-3,-,TRBV6-2/TRBV6-3,-,CASIYGPQAADTQYF,TGTGCCAGCATCTACGGGCCCCAAGCGGCAGATACGCAGTATTTT
TRBJ2-1,-,TRBV27,-,CASSLSARYEQFF,TGTGCCAGCAGTTTATCGGCACGGTATGAGCAGTTCTTC
TRBJ2-2,-,TRBV28,many,CASSLQRANTGELFF,TGTGCCAGCAGCCTACAGAGAGCGAACACCGGGGAGCTGTTTTTT
TRBJ2-7,-,TRBV18,many,CASSLQGAGGLGEQYF,TGTGCCAGCTCACTCCAGGGGGCGGGAGGCCTCGGCGAGCAGTACTTC
TRBJ1-5,TRBD1,TRBV2,many,CASSENRRTGINQPQHF,TGTGCCAGCAGTGAAAATAGAAGGACAGGGATCAATCAGCCCCAGCATTTT